This passage covers 29 T cell receptor beta chains from one sample sequenced in a study of human T cells and chemical hapten exposure. Documented time point: patch test 2, 6 weeks after DPC sensitization. Treatment meaning: therapeutic diphenylcyclopropenone sensitization with weekly scalp DPC. TCRdb itself ran the RACE reads through MiXCR, one entry per CDR3 protein. The sample yields roughly 92,000 distinct CDR3 sequences, 10% to 12% seen once. Sequencing was performed on whole blood, taken in connection with sensitization to the hapten diphenylcyclopropenone (DPC). These receptors were obtained from a woman aged 40-49 years with alopecia areata. Some clones in this sample may be carry-over from other donors' samples.

This clonotype was found many times. The CDR3 spells CSARSYTDTQYF. DNA of the CDR3: TGCAGTGCTAGATCGTATACAGATACGCAGTATTTT. The gene calls are TRBV20-1 and TRBJ2-3; D is uncertain. V lost 2 bases and J lost 3, with 6 bases in between. The CDR3 consists of 12 residues. Germline CDR1 DFQATT, CDR2 SNEGSKA (reference sequence).

This clonotype was observed a few times. The V and J genes are TRBV6-5 and TRBJ2-1, with TRBD1 matching over 8 bases. CDR3 length: 15 residues. The V segment lost 5 bases and the J segment 7 bases; nucleotides outside the gene matches: 10. Germline V gene lookup returns CDR1 MNHEY and CDR2 SVGAGI. CDR3 bases: TGTGCCAGCAGTCCTCAGGGGGCGTTAGGTAATGAGCAGTTCTTC. It is translated as CASSPQGALGNEQFF.

The genes are TRBV20-1 and TRBJ2-3; 11 bases fit TRBD2. This CDR3 is built from 15 residues. CDR1 is DFQATT and CDR2 is SNEGSKA in the germline V gene (reference sequence). V was clipped by 6 bases and J by 1 base; unmatched bases: 6. As DNA, the CDR3 is TGCAGTGCCGACGGGACTAGCGGAGGCACAGATACGCAGTATTTT. This translates into CSADGTSGGTDTQYF.

This clonotype was recorded many times. The chain uses TRBV29-1 and TRBJ2-1; the D call may be TRBD1 or TRBD2 (5 bases each). The V and J ends lost 5 bases and 4 bases respectively, with 12 bases between them. Germline assignment: CDR1 SQVTM and CDR2 ANQGSEA. CDR3 length: 13 residues. The CDR3 DNA sequence: TGCAGCGTTTTTGGGACCGATTACAATGAGCAGTTCTTC. It is translated as CSVFGTDYNEQFF.

V and J are TRBV20-1 and TRBJ2-3, with TRBD2 matching over 11 bases. Trimming at V came to 3 bases and at J to 4 bases, leaving 6 bases not matched to a gene. The CDR3 runs 15 residues. Germline V gene lookup returns CDR1 DFQATT and CDR2 SNEGSKA (reference sequence). CDR3 protein: CSARKASGGPDTQYF. The CDR3 DNA reads as TGCAGTGCTAGGAAGGCTAGCGGGGGGCCAGATACGCAGTATTTT.

This clonotype occurred many times. The chain carries TRBV6-5 and TRBJ2-7; 7 bases map to TRBD1. Germline CDR1 and CDR2: MNHEY and SVGAGI. V dropped 4 bases and J dropped 5; count of bases not matched to a gene: 5. This CDR3 comprises 13 residues. CDR3 loop: CASSSTGLDEQYF. CDR3 DNA: TGTGCCAGCAGTTCGACAGGGCTGGACGAGCAGTACTTC.

A few counts support this clonotype. The chain combines TRBV7-2 with TRBJ2-7, with 13 bases identical to TRBD2. Germline V CDR1 and CDR2: SGHTA, FQGNSA. This CDR3 is built from 15 residues. Unmatched junction bases numbered 7, after V lost 5 bases and J lost 6 bases. The CDR3 loop is CASSLGLAGEGEQYF. In DNA form, the CDR3 reads TGTGCCAGCAGCCTCGGACTAGCGGGAGAGGGCGAGCAGTACTTC.

The chain is built from TRBV5-4 and TRBJ2-2; 11 bases match TRBD2. The germline V gene encodes CDR1 SGHNT and CDR2 YYREEE (reference sequence). The CDR3 consists of 16 residues. The junction had 6 bases not matched to a gene; V was cut back by 5 bases and J by 3 bases. Here the CDR3 reads CASRPGTSGHTGELFF. CDR3 nucleotide sequence: TGTGCCAGCAGACCTGGGACTAGCGGACACACCGGGGAGCTGTTTTTT. Full variable domain (outside the CDR3, taken from reference TRBV5-4 and TRBJ2-2): ETGVTQSPTHLIKTRGQQVTLRCSSQSGHNTVSWYQQALGQGPQFIFQYYREEENGRGNFPPRFSGLQFPNYSSELNVNALELDDSALYLCASRPGTSGHTGELFFGEGSRLTVL.

In its sample, this clonotype was seen many times. This chain joins TRBV6-1 and TRBJ1-3; D is undetermined. Germline CDR1 MNHNS, CDR2 SASEGT. V lost 4 bases and J 3 bases, leaving 7 bases between the germline ends. The length of the CDR3 is 13 residues. The DNA of the CDR3 is TGTGCCAGCAGTGCGGGGTATGGAAACACCATATATTTT. Residues: CASSAGYGNTIYF.

This clonotype occurred many times. This chain joins TRBV18 and TRBJ1-1; 10 nucleotides line up with TRBD1. This CDR3 spans 14 amino acids. V was clipped by 6 bases and J by 6 bases; unmatched bases: 7. CDR1 and CDR2 (germline): KGHSH, LQKENI. The CDR3 coding sequence is TGTGCCAGCTCCCTCGGACAGGGGGACTCTGAAGCTTTCTTT. Protein product: CASSLGQGDSEAFF.

The chain employs TRBV7-6 and TRBJ2-3, with 9 bases aligning to TRBD2. There are 17 residues in the CDR3. Germline V gene sequence: CDR1 SGHVS, CDR2 FNYEAQ. J was trimmed by 1 base and V by 5 bases; bases with no gene match: 10. CDR3 sequence: CASSPRGRGGGTDTQYF. The CDR3 nucleotides are TGTGCCAGCAGCCCGCGGGGGCGGGGGGGCGGCACAGATACGCAGTATTTT.

This clonotype came up many times. This rearrangement joins TRBV11-2 to TRBJ2-7; D unresolved. V gave up 0 bases and J gave up 4 bases, with 13 bases separating them. The CDR3 spans 15 residues. The germline gives CDR1 SGHAT, CDR2 FQNNGV. CDR3 amino acids: CASSLEQLLKYEQYF. DNA for the CDR3: TGTGCCAGCAGCTTAGAGCAACTACTAAAATACGAGCAGTACTTC.

Note on this clonotype: Germline and junction disagree at one end, which may indicate a read error. This chain connects TRBV28 to TRBJ1-1; D is unresolved. The CDR3 runs 14 residues. The germline V gene has CDR1 MDHEN and CDR2 SYDVKM. CDR3 bases: TGTGCCAGCAGATCACTCTTGGGAATCACTGAAGTTTTCTTT. Encoded protein: CASRSLLGITEVFF.

About this clonotype itself: This sequence may be a read error, since a much larger clone differs from it by one base. The DNA for the CDR3 is TGTACCAGCAGTTACCTTTCCTCCGGACCCAGGGGGGGCGAGCAGTACTTC. Its translation is CTSSYLSSGPRGGEQYF. The chain has TRBV6-5 and TRBJ2-7, with D perhaps given as TRBD1 or TRBD2 (7 bases each). In germline, CDR1 is MNHEY, CDR2 SVGAGI. This CDR3 region has 17 residues.

The V and J genes are TRBV2 and TRBJ2-1, with TRBD1 matching over 7 bases. Germline CDR1 and CDR2: SNHLY and FYNNEI. This CDR3 contains 14 residues. J gave up 1 base and V 6 bases, and 3 bases lay outside the gene matches. The CDR3 reads CASRPTGSYNEQFF. The CDR3 bases are TGTGCCAGCAGACCGACAGGGTCCTACAATGAGCAGTTCTTC.

This clonotype has ten or more counts. The V and J genes are TRBV7-2 and TRBJ2-3; 9 bases agree with TRBD1. Germline V gene lookup returns CDR1 SGHTA and CDR2 FQGNSA. Unmatched junction bases numbered 4, after V lost 8 bases and J lost 1 base. CDR3 length: 14 amino acids. This CDR3 reads CASGDRGGTDTQYF. Here the CDR3 DNA reads TGTGCCAGCGGAGACAGGGGGGGCACAGATACGCAGTATTTT.

This clonotype has just a few counts. This chain connects TRBV6-2 or TRBV6-3 to TRBJ2-7; 9 bases line up with TRBD2. CDR3 length equals 15 residues. The germline V gene has CDR1 MNHEY and CDR2 SVGEGT. Trimming at V came to 2 bases and at J to 2 bases, leaving 4 bases not matched to a gene. CDR3 bases: TGTGCCAGCAGTTACGGCCTAGCGGGGCCCTACGAGCAGTACTTC. Its protein is CASSYGLAGPYEQYF.

The rearrangement joins TRBV9 to TRBJ2-5; TRBD2 matches at 8 bases. The CDR3 extends over 16 amino acids. CDR1 and CDR2 from the germline V gene are SGDLS and YYNGEE. V trimming: 0 bases; J trimming: 0 bases; junction bases outside the gene matches: 4. CDR3 nucleotides: TGTGCCAGCAGCGTAGTAACTAGCGGCTACCAAGAGACCCAGTACTTC. This encodes CASSVVTSGYQETQYF.

This clonotype appeared many times. V is TRBV3-1 and J is TRBJ1-6; a weak D match, TRBD1 (6 bases). Germline CDR1 LGHDT, CDR2 YNNKEL (reference sequence). The V end was cut by 3 bases, the J end by 8 bases, with 8 bases between. This CDR3 is 13 amino acids long. The CDR3 DNA reads as TGTGCCAGCAGCCACCGGACAGATTCACCCCTCCACTTT. Residues: CASSHRTDSPLHF.

This clonotype has only a few counts. V and J are TRBV20-1 and TRBJ2-3, with 12 bases fitting TRBD2. The CDR3 totals 14 residues. V lost 6 bases and J lost 4; bases outside the gene matches: 5. Germline V gene sequence: CDR1 DFQATT, CDR2 SNEGSKA (reference sequence). CDR3: CSAATSGRSDTQYF. CDR3 nucleotides: TGCAGTGCCGCGACTAGCGGGAGATCAGATACGCAGTATTTT.

This clonotype was seen ten or more times. The chain employs TRBV25-1 and TRBJ1-5; TRBD1 agrees at 8 bases. CDR1 is MGHDK and CDR2 is SYGVNS in the germline V gene. There are 16 residues in the CDR3. Unmatched junction bases numbered 10, after V lost 3 bases and J lost 6 bases. This CDR3 reads CASSEDGQGTPQPQHF. The CDR3 DNA reads TGTGCCAGCAGTGAGGACGGACAGGGTACTCCTCAGCCCCAGCATTTT. Combining the CDR3 with reference TRBV25-1 and TRBJ1-5 gives the whole variable domain EADIYQTPRYLVIGTGKKITLECSQTMGHDKMYWYQQDPGMELHLIHYSYGVNSTEKGDLSSESTVSRIRTEHFPLTLESARPSHTSQYLCASSEDGQGTPQPQHFGDGTRLSIL.

This clonotype has at least ten counts. This rearrangement joins TRBV6-2 or TRBV6-3 to TRBJ2-3; D call uncertain. Germline CDR1 and CDR2: MNHEY and SVGEGT. The CDR3 runs to 12 residues. V lost 5 bases and J lost 10, with 13 bases in between. CDR3 region: CASSGDGYPQYF. The CDR3 nucleotides read TGTGCCAGCAGTGGCGACGGGTACCCGCAGTATTTT.

There are a few counts of this clonotype. This rearrangement joins TRBV20-1 to TRBJ2-2; possible D gene TRBD1, 6 bases. CDR1 is DFQATT, CDR2 SNEGSKA, per germline (reference sequence). V was trimmed by 0 bases and J by 0 bases, leaving 14 bases between them. This CDR3 contains 17 residues. The CDR3 reads CSARDHRTGTNTGELFF. CDR3 DNA: TGCAGTGCTAGAGATCACCGTACAGGGACGAACACCGGGGAGCTGTTTTTT.

Comments on this clonotype: The junction and the germline gene differ at one end; a read error may be behind it. This chain links TRBV7-2 with TRBJ2-7, with 10 nucleotides matching TRBD2. This CDR3 is built from 13 residues. The germline CDR1 and CDR2 sequences are SGHTA and FQGNSA. The CDR3 nucleotides read TGTGCCAGCAGACGGACTAGCGGCTACAAGCAGTACTTC. Translation: CASRRTSGYKQYF.

A single count supports this clonotype. J is TRBJ2-7 and V is TRBV27; TRBD2 aligns across 7 bases. The CDR3 consists of 16 residues. CDR1 is MNHEY, CDR2 SMNVEV, per germline (reference sequence). V was pared by 0 bases and J by 4 bases, with 9 bases of the junction left unmatched. CDR3 residues: CASSLSGGSPGYEQYF. The CDR3 nucleotides are TGTGCCAGCAGTTTATCGGGCGGGAGCCCCGGGTACGAGCAGTACTTC.

V usage is TRBV2 and J usage is TRBJ1-2; D unresolved. The CDR3 runs to 13 residues. Germline CDR1 reads SNHLY; CDR2 reads FYNNEI. The germline V and J ends were trimmed by 4 bases and 3 bases, with 9 bases remaining between them. Written as DNA, the CDR3 is TGTGCCAGCAGTGGAGGCGAGGACTATGGCTACACCTTC. Translation gives CASSGGEDYGYTF.

This clonotype was counted only a few times. The chain is built from TRBV6-2 or TRBV6-3 and TRBJ1-6; D gene uncertain. Trimming cost V 2 bases and J 8 bases, with 4 bases left between them. Looked up from germline, CDR1 is MNHEY and CDR2 is SVGEGT. The CDR3 loop spans 12 amino acids. CDR3 in amino acids: CASSYPDSPLHF. The CDR3 DNA reads TGTGCCAGCAGTTACCCGGATTCACCCCTCCACTTT.

CDR3 nucleotides: TGTGCCAGCAGTTACCGTCCGGGGAACACTGAAGCTTTCTTT. It codes for CASSYRPGNTEAFF. The chain links TRBV6-5 to TRBJ1-1; D is unresolved. This CDR3 has 14 amino acids. V dropped 2 bases and J dropped 1 base, with 8 bases sitting between them. Germline V gene lookup returns CDR1 MNHEY and CDR2 SVGAGI.

This clonotype was seen many times. The chain carries TRBV12-3 or TRBV12-4 and TRBJ1-2; D is undetermined. V gave up 3 bases and J gave up 6 bases, with 11 bases separating them. This CDR3 contains 13 residues. The CDR3, as DNA: TGTGCCAGCAGTTTGGTTAGGGTAGATGGCTACACCTTC. Translated, it gives CASSLVRVDGYTF.